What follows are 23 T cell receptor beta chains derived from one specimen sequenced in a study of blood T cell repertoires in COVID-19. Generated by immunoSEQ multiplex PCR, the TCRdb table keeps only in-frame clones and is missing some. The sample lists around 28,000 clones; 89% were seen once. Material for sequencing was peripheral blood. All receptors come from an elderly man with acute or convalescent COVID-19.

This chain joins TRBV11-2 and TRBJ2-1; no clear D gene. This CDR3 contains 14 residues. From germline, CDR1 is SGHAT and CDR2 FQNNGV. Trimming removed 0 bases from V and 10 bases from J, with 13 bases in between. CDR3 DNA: TGTGCCAGCAGCTTAGATTTAAGCTACGAGGAGCAGTTCTTC. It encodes CASSLDLSYEEQFF. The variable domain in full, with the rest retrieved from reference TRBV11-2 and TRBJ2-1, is EAGVAQSPRYKIIEKRQSVAFWCNPISGHATLYWYQQILGQGPKLLIQFQNNGVVDDSQLPKDRFSAERLKGVDSTLKIQPAKLEDSAVYLCASSLDLSYEEQFFGPGTRLTVL.

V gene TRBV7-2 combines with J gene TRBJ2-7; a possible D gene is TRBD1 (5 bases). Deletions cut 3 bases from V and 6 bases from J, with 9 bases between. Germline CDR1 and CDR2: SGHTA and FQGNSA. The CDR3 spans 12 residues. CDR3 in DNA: TGTGCCAGCAGCTTTCAGGGCCGCGAGCAGTACTTC. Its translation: CASSFQGREQYF.

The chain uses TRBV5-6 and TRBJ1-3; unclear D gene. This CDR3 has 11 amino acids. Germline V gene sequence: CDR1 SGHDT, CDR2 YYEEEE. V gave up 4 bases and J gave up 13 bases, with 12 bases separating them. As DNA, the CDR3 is TGTGCCAGCAGCGGAGGTGGTGGAATATATTTT. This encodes CASSGGGGIYF.

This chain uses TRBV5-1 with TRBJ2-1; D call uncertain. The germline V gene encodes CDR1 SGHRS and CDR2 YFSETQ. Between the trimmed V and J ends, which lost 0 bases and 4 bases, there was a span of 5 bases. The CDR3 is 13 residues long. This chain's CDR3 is CASSLGVYNEQFF. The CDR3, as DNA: TGCGCCAGCAGCTTGGGAGTGTACAATGAGCAGTTCTTC.

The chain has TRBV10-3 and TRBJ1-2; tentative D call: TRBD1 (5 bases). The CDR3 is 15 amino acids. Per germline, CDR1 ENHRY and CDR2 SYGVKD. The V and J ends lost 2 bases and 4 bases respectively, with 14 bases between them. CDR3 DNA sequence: TGTGCCATCAGTGAGCCTGGGACTGCCTTCTATGGCTACACCTTC. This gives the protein CAISEPGTAFYGYTF.

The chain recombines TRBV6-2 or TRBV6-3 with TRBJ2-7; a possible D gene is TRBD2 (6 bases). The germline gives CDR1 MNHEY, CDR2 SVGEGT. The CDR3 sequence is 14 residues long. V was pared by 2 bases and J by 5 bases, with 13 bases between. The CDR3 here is CASSYKRGGDEQYF. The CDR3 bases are TGTGCCAGCAGTTACAAAAGGGGAGGCGACGAGCAGTACTTC.

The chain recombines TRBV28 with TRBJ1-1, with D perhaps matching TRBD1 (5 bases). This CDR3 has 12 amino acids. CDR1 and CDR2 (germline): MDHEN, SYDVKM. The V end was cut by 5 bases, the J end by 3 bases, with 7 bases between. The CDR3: CASSLRDTEAFF. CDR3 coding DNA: TGTGCCAGCAGTCTCAGGGACACTGAAGCTTTCTTT.

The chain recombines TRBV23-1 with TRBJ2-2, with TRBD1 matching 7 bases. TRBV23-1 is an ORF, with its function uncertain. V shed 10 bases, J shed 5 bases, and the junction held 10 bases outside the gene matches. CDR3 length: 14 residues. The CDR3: CANRSRGLTGELFF. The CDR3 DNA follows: TGCGCCAACCGAAGCAGGGGGTTAACCGGGGAGCTGTTTTTT.

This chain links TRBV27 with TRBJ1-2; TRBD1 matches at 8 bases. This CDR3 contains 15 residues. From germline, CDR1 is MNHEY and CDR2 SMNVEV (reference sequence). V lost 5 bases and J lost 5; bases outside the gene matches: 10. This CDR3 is CASSTNPTGGYGYTF. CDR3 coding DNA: TGTGCCAGCAGTACCAATCCAACAGGGGGTTATGGCTACACCTTC.

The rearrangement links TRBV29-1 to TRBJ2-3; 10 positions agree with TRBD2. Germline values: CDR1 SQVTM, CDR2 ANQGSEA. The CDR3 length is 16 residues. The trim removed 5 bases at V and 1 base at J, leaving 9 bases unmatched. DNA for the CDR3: TGCAGCGTTCTCTCCGGGCTAGCGGGAGGCACAGATACGCAGTATTTT. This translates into CSVLSGLAGGTDTQYF.

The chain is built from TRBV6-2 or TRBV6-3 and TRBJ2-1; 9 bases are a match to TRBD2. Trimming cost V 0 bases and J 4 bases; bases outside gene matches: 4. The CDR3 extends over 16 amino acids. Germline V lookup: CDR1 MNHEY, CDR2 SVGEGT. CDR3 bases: TGTGCCAGCAGTTACTCCCTAGCGGGATATTACAATGAGCAGTTCTTC. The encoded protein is CASSYSLAGYYNEQFF.

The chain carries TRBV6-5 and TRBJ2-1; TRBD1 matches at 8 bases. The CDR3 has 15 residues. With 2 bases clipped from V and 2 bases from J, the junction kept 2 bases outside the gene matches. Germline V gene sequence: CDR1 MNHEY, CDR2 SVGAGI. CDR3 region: CASSYVQGAYNEQFF. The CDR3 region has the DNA TGTGCCAGCAGTTACGTACAGGGGGCCTACAATGAGCAGTTCTTC.

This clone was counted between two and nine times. DNA of the CDR3: TGTGCCAGTAGTATGAGGGGCGGGGAGGAAAACACTGAAGCTTTCTTT. Translating gives CASSMRGGEENTEAFF. The chain recombines TRBV19 with TRBJ1-1; TRBD1 is a possible D gene (5 bases). The CDR3 spans 16 residues. Deletions cut 3 bases from V and 2 bases from J, with 16 bases between. Germline CDR1 is LNHDA and CDR2 is SQIVND (reference sequence).

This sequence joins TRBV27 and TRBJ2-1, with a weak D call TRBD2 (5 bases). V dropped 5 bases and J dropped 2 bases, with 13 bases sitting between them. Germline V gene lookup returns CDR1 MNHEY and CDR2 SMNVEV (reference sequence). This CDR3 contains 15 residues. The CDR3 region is CASSITRGTYNEQFF. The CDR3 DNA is TGTGCCAGCAGTATTACCCGAGGGACCTACAATGAGCAGTTCTTC.

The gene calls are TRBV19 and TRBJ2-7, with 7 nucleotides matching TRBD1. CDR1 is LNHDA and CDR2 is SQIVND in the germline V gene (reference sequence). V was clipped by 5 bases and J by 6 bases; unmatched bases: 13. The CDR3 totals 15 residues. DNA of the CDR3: TGTGCCAGTAGTCCAGGGACAGATAACCTTTTCGAGCAGTACTTC. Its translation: CASSPGTDNLFEQYF.

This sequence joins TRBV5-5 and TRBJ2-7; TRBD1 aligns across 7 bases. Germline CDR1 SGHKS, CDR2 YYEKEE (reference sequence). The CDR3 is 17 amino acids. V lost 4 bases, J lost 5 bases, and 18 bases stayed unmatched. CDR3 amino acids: CASSPRPLTGMNHEQYF. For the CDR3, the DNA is TGTGCCAGCAGCCCCCGCCCCTTGACAGGGATGAACCACGAGCAGTACTTC.

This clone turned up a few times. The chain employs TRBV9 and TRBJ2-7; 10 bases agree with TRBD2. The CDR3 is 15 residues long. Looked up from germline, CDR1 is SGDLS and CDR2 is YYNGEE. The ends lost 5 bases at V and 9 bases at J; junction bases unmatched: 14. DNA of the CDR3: TGTGCCAGCAGGAAGGGACTAGCGAGCCCAGGGGCGCAGTACTTC. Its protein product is CASRKGLASPGAQYF.

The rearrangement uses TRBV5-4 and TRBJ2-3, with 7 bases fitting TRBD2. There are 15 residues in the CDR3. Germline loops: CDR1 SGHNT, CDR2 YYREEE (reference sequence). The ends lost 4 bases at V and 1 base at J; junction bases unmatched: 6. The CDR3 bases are TGTGCCAGCAGCCCAGCGGGGAGACGCACAGATACGCAGTATTTT. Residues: CASSPAGRRTDTQYF.

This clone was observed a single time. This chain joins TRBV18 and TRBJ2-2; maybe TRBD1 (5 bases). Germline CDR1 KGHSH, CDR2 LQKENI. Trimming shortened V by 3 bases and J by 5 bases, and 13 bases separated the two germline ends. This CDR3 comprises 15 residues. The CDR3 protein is CASSPQLDRTGELFF. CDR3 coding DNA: TGTGCCAGCTCACCGCAACTTGACAGAACCGGGGAGCTGTTTTTT. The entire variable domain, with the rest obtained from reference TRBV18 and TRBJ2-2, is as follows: NAGVMQNPRHLVRRRGQEARLRCSPMKGHSHVYWYRQLPEEGLKFMVYLQKENIIDESGMPKERFSAEFPKEGPSILRIQQVVRGDSAAYFCASSPQLDRTGELFFGEGSRLTVL.

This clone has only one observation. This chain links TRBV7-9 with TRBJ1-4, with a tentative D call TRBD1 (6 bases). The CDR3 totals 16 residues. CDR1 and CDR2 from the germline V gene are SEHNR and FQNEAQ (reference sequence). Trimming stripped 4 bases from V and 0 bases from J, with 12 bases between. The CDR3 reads CASSSRGRATNEKLFF. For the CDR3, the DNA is TGTGCCAGCAGCTCCAGGGGCAGAGCAACTAATGAAAAACTGTTTTTT. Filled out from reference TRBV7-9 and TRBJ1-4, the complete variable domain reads DTGVSQNPRHKITKRGQNVTFRCDPISEHNRLYWYRQTLGQGPEFLTYFQNEAQLEKSRLLSDRFSAERPKGSFSTLEIQRTEQGDSAMYLCASSSRGRATNEKLFFGSGTQLSVL.

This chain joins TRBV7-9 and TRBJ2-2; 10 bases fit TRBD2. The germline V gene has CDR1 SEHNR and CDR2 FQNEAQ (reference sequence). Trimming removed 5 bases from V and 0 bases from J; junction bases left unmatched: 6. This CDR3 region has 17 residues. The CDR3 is CASSPRGLATNTGELFF. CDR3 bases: TGTGCCAGCAGCCCTCGGGGACTAGCGACGAACACCGGGGAGCTGTTTTTT. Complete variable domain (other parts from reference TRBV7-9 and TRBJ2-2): DTGVSQNPRHKITKRGQNVTFRCDPISEHNRLYWYRQTLGQGPEFLTYFQNEAQLEKSRLLSDRFSAERPKGSFSTLEIQRTEQGDSAMYLCASSPRGLATNTGELFFGEGSRLTVL.

The CDR3, as DNA: TGTGCCAGCCCTAGGGGCGGCACTGAAGCTTTCTTT. Protein product: CASPRGGTEAFF. The chain joins TRBV2 to TRBJ1-1, with D perhaps TRBD1 (5 bases). Trimming pared 8 bases from V and 4 bases from J, leaving 11 bases between. Germline V gene lookup returns CDR1 SNHLY and CDR2 FYNNEI. This CDR3 has 12 amino acids.

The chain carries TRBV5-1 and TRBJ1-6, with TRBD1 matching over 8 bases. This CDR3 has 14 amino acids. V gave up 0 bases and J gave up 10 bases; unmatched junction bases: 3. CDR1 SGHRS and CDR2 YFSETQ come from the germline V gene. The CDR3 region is CASSLGTGSSPLHF. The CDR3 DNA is TGCGCCAGCAGCTTGGGGACAGGGAGCTCACCCCTCCACTTT. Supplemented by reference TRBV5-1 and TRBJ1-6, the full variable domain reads KAGVTQTPRYLIKTRGQQVTLSCSPISGHRSVSWYQQTPGQGLQFLFEYFSETQRNKGNFPGRFSGRQFSNSRSEMNVSTLELGDSALYLCASSLGTGSSPLHFGNGTRLTVT.